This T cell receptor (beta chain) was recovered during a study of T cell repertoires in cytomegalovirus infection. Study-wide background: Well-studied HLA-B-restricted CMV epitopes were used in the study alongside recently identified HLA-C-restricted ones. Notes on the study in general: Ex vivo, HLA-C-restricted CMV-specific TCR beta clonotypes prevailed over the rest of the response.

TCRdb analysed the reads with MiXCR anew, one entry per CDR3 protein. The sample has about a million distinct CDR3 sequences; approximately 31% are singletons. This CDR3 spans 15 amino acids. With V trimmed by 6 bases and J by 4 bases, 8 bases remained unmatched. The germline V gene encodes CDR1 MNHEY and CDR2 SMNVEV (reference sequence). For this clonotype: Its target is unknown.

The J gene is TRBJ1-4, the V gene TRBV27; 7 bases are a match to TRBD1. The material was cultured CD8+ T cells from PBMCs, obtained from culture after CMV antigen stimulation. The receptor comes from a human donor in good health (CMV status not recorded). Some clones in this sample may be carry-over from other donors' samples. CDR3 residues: CASSPTGAFNEKLFF. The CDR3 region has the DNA TGTGCCAGCAGCCCTACAGGGGCCTTTAATGAAAAACTGTTTTTT.